The text below deals with one T cell receptor beta chain. Over 9 ml of fresh peripheral blood supplied the PBMCs. These data originate in a study of T cells in Graves' hyperthyroidism and ophthalmopathy. It was RNA transcripts that yielded the amplified TCR beta CDR3 regions. During a first-round RT-PCR of the TCR CDR3, the HTBI primer set was used. In TCRdb, the multiplex PCR reads were re-called with MiXCR into one record per CDR3 protein. This table holds 300,000 or so distinct CDR3 sequences, 15% to 20% found once. The trim removed 6 bases at V and 0 bases at J, leaving 8 bases unmatched. This CDR3 is 15 amino acids long. Germline CDR1 SGHVS, CDR2 FNYEAQ.

The chain couples TRBV7-6 to TRBJ2-7, with TRBD2 identical over 7 bases. The specimen was blood. The receptor comes from a woman aged 50 to 60 with Graves' hyperthyroidism. The CDR3: CASSSTGTNSYEQYF. The CDR3 bases are TGTGCCAGCAGTTCAACCGGGACTAACTCCTACGAGCAGTACTTC.